Presented here are 9 T cell receptor beta chains from one specimen sequenced in a study of cytotoxic CD8 clonotypes in ibrutinib-treated CLL (dated by TCRdb to about 2021). Receptor libraries were prepared by the immunoSEQ multiplex PCR assay. In its TCRdb copy, this immuneACCESS table keeps in-frame sequences only and misses some clones. Where compared with another copy, unresolved V genes explain less than half of these, and the others have no known cause. The sample yields 15,000 to 20,000 clones; approximately 81% were counted once. The ten largest clones capture over 15% of the sample. The sequences come from PBMCs, collected before ibrutinib treatment. Receptors originate from a human donor with chronic lymphocytic leukemia.

The rearrangement joins TRBV18 to TRBJ2-6; unclear D gene. Germline V gives CDR1 KGHSH, CDR2 LQKENI. The CDR3 is 15 residues long. Trimming pared 3 bases from V and 0 bases from J, leaving 6 bases between. The CDR3 is CASSPANSGANVLTF. In DNA, the CDR3 is TGTGCCAGCTCACCGGCTAACTCTGGGGCCAACGTCCTGACTTTC.

The chain recombines TRBV11-2 with TRBJ2-5, with 7 bases that match TRBD1. Per the germline V gene, CDR1 is SGHAT and CDR2 is FQNNGV. Trimming at V came to 6 bases and at J to 4 bases, leaving 11 bases not matched to a gene. The CDR3 contains 15 residues. The CDR3 loop reads CASRTGGRGTETQYF. CDR3 in DNA: TGTGCCAGCAGAACTGGTGGCAGGGGGACAGAGACCCAGTACTTC.

V and J are TRBV25-1 and TRBJ1-2; 12 bases align to TRBD1. Germline CDR1 and CDR2: MGHDK and SYGVNS. This CDR3 region has 16 residues. After removal of 2 bases from V and 4 bases from J, the junction contained 5 bases not matched to a gene. CDR3 DNA sequence: TGTGCCAGCAGTGAAGCGGGACAGGGGGCGACCTATGGCTACACCTTC. Protein: CASSEAGQGATYGYTF.

The rearrangement links TRBV7-8 to TRBJ1-4; tentatively, D is TRBD1 (6 bases). Trimming stripped 5 bases from V and 7 bases from J, with 14 bases between. This CDR3 region has 14 residues. Germline V lookup: CDR1 SGHVS, CDR2 FQNEAQ. The chain's CDR3 is CASSPGHSSEKLFF. CDR3 in DNA: TGTGCCAGCAGCCCGGGACACTCGTCTGAAAAACTGTTTTTT.

This chain links TRBV7-8 with TRBJ2-7; D is perhaps TRBD1 or TRBD2 (5 bases each). V lost 5 bases and J lost 5, with 16 bases in between. The germline CDR1 and CDR2 sequences are SGHVS and FQNEAQ. There are 14 residues in the CDR3. This CDR3 reads CASSHRDESHEQYF. CDR3 sequence (DNA): TGTGCCAGCAGCCACCGGGACGAAAGCCACGAGCAGTACTTC.

The chain carries TRBV7-3 and TRBJ2-1; no definite D call. CDR3 length equals 12 residues. Between the trimmed V and J ends, which lost 4 bases and 7 bases, there was a span of 8 bases. The germline V gene has CDR1 SGHTA and CDR2 FQGTGA. The CDR3 region is CASSSPPNEQFF. DNA of the CDR3: TGTGCCAGCAGCTCCCCCCCTAATGAGCAGTTCTTC.

For the CDR3, the DNA is TGTGCCAGTAGTAACAATGAGCAGTTCTTC. Its protein is CASSNNEQFF. The chain is built from TRBV19 and TRBJ2-1; D uncertain. The V gene's germline CDR1 is LNHDA and CDR2 SQIVND (reference sequence). The CDR3 contains 10 residues. Trimming stripped 4 bases from V and 5 bases from J, with 0 bases between. The full variable domain, rest sourced from reference TRBV19 and TRBJ2-1, is DGGITQSPKYLFRKEGQNVTLSCEQNLNHDAMYWYRQDPGQGLRLIYYSQIVNDFQKGDIAEGYSVSREKKESFPLTVTSAQKNPTAFYLCASSNNEQFFGPGTRLTVL.

This chain joins TRBV20-1 and TRBJ2-2; no clear D. The CDR3 spans 10 residues. Germline-derived CDR1 and CDR2 are DFQATT and SNEGSKA (reference sequence). CDR3 in amino acids: CSVSHGELFF. CDR3 DNA sequence: TGCAGCGTTAGCCACGGGGAGCTGTTTTTT.

The chain uses TRBV29-1 and TRBJ2-1; D is undetermined. This CDR3 spans 11 amino acids. The V end lost 7 bases, the J end lost 6 bases, and 10 bases lay between the germline ends. Germline loops: CDR1 SQVTM, CDR2 ANQGSEA. In nucleotides, the CDR3 is TGCAGCGCCAGAAGGGTCAATGAGCAGTTCTTC. It translates to CSARRVNEQFF.